The present T cell receptor (beta chain) was sequenced within a study of T cell responses to AZD1222 COVID-19 vaccine. The germline V gene has CDR1 SGHAT and CDR2 FQNNGV. Trimming removed 5 bases at V and 5 bases at J, with 18 bases between. The CDR3 sequence is 16 residues long. Generated by immunoSEQ multiplex PCR, the TCRdb table keeps only in-frame clones and is missing some. The sample lists 100,000 to 110,000 clones, roughly 89% occurring once. This specimen was peripheral blood, taken on day 0 of AZD1222 vaccination. This TCR derives from an adult in good health. V usage is TRBV11-2 and J usage is TRBJ2-2, with a tentative D call TRBD1 (6 bases). The CDR3 reads CASSPGDALRTGELFF. In nucleotides, the CDR3 is TGTGCCAGCAGCCCAGGGGACGCCCTGAGGACCGGGGAGCTGTTTTTT.